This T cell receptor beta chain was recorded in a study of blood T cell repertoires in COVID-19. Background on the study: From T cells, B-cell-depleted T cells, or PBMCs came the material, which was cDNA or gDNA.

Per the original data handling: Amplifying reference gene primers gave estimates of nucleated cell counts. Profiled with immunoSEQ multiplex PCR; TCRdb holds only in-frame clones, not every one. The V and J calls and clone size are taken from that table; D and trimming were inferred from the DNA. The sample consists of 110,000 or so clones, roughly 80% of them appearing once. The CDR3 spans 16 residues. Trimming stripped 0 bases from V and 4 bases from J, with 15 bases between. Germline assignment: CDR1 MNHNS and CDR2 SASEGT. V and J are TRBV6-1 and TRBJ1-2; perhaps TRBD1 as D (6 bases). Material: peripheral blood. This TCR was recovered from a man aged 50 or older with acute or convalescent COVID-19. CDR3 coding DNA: TGTGCCAGCAGTGAAGCGTCAGGGGCTTACCTCTATGGCTACACCTTC. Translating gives CASSEASGAYLYGYTF.